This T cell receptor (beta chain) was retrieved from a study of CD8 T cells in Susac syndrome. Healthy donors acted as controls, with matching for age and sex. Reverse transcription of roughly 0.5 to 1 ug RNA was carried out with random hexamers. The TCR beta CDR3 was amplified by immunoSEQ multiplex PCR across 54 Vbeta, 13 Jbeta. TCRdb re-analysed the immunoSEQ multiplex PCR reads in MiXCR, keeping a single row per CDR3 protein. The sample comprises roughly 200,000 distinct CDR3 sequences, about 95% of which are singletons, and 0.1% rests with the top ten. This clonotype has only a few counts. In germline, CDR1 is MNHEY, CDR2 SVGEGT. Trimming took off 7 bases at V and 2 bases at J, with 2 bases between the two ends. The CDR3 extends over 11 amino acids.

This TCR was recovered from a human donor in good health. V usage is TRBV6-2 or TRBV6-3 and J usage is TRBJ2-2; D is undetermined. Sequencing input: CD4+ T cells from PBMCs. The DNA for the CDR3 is TGTGCCAGCACTAACACCGGGGAGCTGTTTTTT. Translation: CASTNTGELFF.